Following are 28 T cell receptor beta chains from one sample sequenced in a study of cytomegalovirus exposure and HLA in healthy donors. Vbeta (60) and Jbeta (13) primers were used in the PCR. Sequencing was performed with immunoSEQ multiplex PCR; in TCRdb, only in-frame clones are kept and a portion is missing. Of some 120,000 clones in the sample, about 86% were seen once. Sequenced: PBMCs. Receptors were obtained from a woman aged 40 to 50 in good health and CMV-seronegative.

The genes are TRBV5-1 and TRBJ2-5; no clear D gene. Trimming shortened V by 2 bases and J by 1 base, and 6 bases separated the two germline ends. Germline CDR1 SGHRS, CDR2 YFSETQ. CDR3 length: 13 residues. The CDR3 loop is CASSLQIQETQYF. The CDR3, as DNA: TGCGCCAGCAGCTTACAGATCCAAGAGACCCAGTACTTC.

A remark on this clone: Other DNA sequences of this sample code for an identical CDR3. The V and J genes are TRBV5-4 and TRBJ1-1; unclear D gene. CDR1 and CDR2 from the germline V gene are SGHNT and YYREEE (reference sequence). V was cut by 0 bases and J by 1 base, with 4 bases left in between. The CDR3 has 13 residues. CDR3 sequence: CASSLGENTEAFF. The CDR3 nucleotides read TGTGCCAGCAGCTTGGGCGAGAACACTGAAGCTTTCTTT.

This clone came up a few times. This chain joins TRBV7-6 and TRBJ2-7; D is ambiguous. The CDR3 is made up of 13 amino acids. Germline-derived CDR1 and CDR2 are SGHVS and FNYEAQ. Trimming removed 5 bases from V and 3 bases from J, with 11 bases in between. The CDR3 spells CASSRLSYYEQYF. The DNA for the CDR3 is TGTGCCAGCAGCCGACTGTCCTACTACGAGCAGTACTTC.

The rearrangement links TRBV7-9 to TRBJ1-2, with D perhaps TRBD1 (6 bases). The CDR3 spans 15 residues. V shed 3 bases and J shed 4 bases, with 15 bases lying between them. Germline V gene sequence: CDR1 SEHNR, CDR2 FQNEAQ (reference sequence). Here the CDR3 DNA reads TGTGCCAGCAGCTTTTACAATGACAGGATCTATGGCTACACCTTC. This codes for CASSFYNDRIYGYTF.

This chain uses TRBV6-5 with TRBJ2-1; no firm D call. The CDR3 runs to 14 residues. The V end was cut by 6 bases, the J end by 0 bases, with 9 bases between. Germline-derived CDR1 and CDR2 are MNHEY and SVGAGI. This CDR3 reads CASSPSSSYNEQFF. CDR3 nucleotide sequence: TGTGCCAGCAGCCCCTCCAGCTCCTACAATGAGCAGTTCTTC.

This clone was found a few times. The chain carries TRBV11-2 and TRBJ2-7; 8 positions agree with TRBD2. The germline gives CDR1 SGHAT, CDR2 FQNNGV. This CDR3 spans 15 amino acids. J was trimmed by 7 bases and V by 1 base; bases with no gene match: 9. DNA of the CDR3: TGTGCCAGCAGCTTAGCCGGGACTAGTTACGGGGAGCAGTACTTC. Translated: CASSLAGTSYGEQYF.

J is TRBJ1-2 and V is TRBV11-2; D is unclear. The V end lost 4 bases, the J end lost 0 bases, and 9 bases lay between the germline ends. This CDR3 is 14 amino acids long. The germline V gene has CDR1 SGHAT and CDR2 FQNNGV. DNA for the CDR3: TGTGCCAGCAGCTCGCGGCCAGCTAACTATGGCTACACCTTC. Its translation is CASSSRPANYGYTF.

In its sample, this clone was seen a few times. The genes are TRBV2 and TRBJ2-7, with TRBD1 matching 7 bases. Germline V gene sequence: CDR1 SNHLY, CDR2 FYNNEI. The CDR3 sequence is 15 residues long. J lost 1 base, V lost 4 bases, and 7 bases had no gene match. The CDR3 nucleotides are TGTGCCAGCAGTGTTAGACAGGGAAGATCCTACGAGCAGTACTTC. It codes for CASSVRQGRSYEQYF.

This sequence joins TRBV19 and TRBJ1-2; D might be TRBD1 (5 bases). The germline V and J ends were trimmed by 7 bases and 6 bases, with 18 bases remaining between them. The germline V gene encodes CDR1 LNHDA and CDR2 SQIVND (reference sequence). CDR3 length: 14 residues. This CDR3 reads CASTPRDSLDGYTF. CDR3 nucleotides: TGTGCCAGTACCCCAAGGGACTCCTTGGATGGCTACACCTTC. Looking up the rest from reference TRBV19 and TRBJ1-2 gives the full variable domain: DGGITQSPKYLFRKEGQNVTLSCEQNLNHDAMYWYRQDPGQGLRLIYYSQIVNDFQKGDIAEGYSVSREKKESFPLTVTSAQKNPTAFYLCASTPRDSLDGYTFGSGTRLTVV.

V usage is TRBV18 and J usage is TRBJ2-7, with 12 bases identical to TRBD2. CDR1 and CDR2 (germline): KGHSH, LQKENI. Losses at the gene ends were 3 bases for V and 6 bases for J; bases not matched to a gene: 9. The CDR3 covers 16 residues. CDR3 amino acids: CASSPAELAGGCEQYF. Here the CDR3 DNA reads TGTGCCAGCTCACCGGCGGAACTAGCGGGAGGTTGCGAGCAGTACTTC.

The gene calls are TRBV18 and TRBJ1-1; 8 nucleotides line up with TRBD1. This CDR3 spans 13 amino acids. Germline assignment: CDR1 KGHSH and CDR2 LQKENI. V lost 6 bases to trimming and J lost 4 bases; unmatched junction nucleotides: 4. CDR3 in DNA: TGTGCCAGCTCTTCCGGGACAGGCACTGAAGCTTTCTTT. Translated: CASSSGTGTEAFF.

This sequence joins TRBV7-9 and TRBJ2-7; the match to TRBD1 covers 10 bases. Germline V CDR1 and CDR2: SEHNR, FQNEAQ (reference sequence). The V segment lost 0 bases and the J segment 2 bases; nucleotides outside the gene matches: 4. This CDR3 region has 16 residues. CDR3: CASSLALTGGPYEQYF. DNA for the CDR3: TGTGCCAGCAGCTTAGCCTTGACAGGGGGCCCCTACGAGCAGTACTTC.

The chain employs TRBV7-8 and TRBJ2-1, with 13 bases aligning to TRBD2. Germline V CDR1 and CDR2: SGHVS, FQNEAQ. The CDR3 has 16 amino acids. V gave up 4 bases and J gave up 9 bases; unmatched junction bases: 9. The CDR3 sequence is CASSSQLAGGQTEQFF. The CDR3 bases are TGTGCCAGCAGCTCCCAACTAGCGGGGGGGCAGACTGAGCAGTTCTTC.

This chain joins TRBV6-5 and TRBJ1-2; weak D call: TRBD1 (5 bases). This CDR3 comprises 16 residues. Germline CDR1 and CDR2: MNHEY and SVGAGI. V was trimmed by 0 bases and J by 1 base, leaving 12 bases between them. The CDR3 DNA reads as TGTGCCAGCAGTTACTCGATGGGGGGTAGTAACTATGGCTACACCTTC. Translating gives CASSYSMGGSNYGYTF.

This chain connects TRBV28 to TRBJ2-2; possibly TRBD2 for D (5 bases). CDR3 size: 13 residues. Trimming removed 3 bases from V and 6 bases from J, with 8 bases in between. CDR1 and CDR2 from the germline V gene are MDHEN and SYDVKM. DNA of the CDR3: TGTGCCAGCAGTTTGGACTCCTCCGGGGAGCTGTTTTTT. Translating it yields CASSLDSSGELFF.

The chain employs TRBV7-3 and TRBJ2-2; tentatively, D is TRBD2 (5 bases). Germline V CDR1 and CDR2: SGHTA, FQGTGA. This CDR3 contains 14 residues. Trimming cost V 7 bases and J 6 bases, with 15 bases left between them. CDR3 in amino acids: CASTREPWAGELFF. CDR3 in DNA: TGTGCCAGCACCCGGGAACCCTGGGCCGGGGAGCTGTTTTTT.

This clone was observed a few times. The rearrangement joins TRBV30 to TRBJ1-2, with unresolved D. The CDR3 is 10 amino acids. Per the germline V gene, CDR1 is GTSNPN and CDR2 is SVGIG (reference sequence). V was trimmed by 8 bases and J by 5 bases, leaving 9 bases between them. Here the CDR3 reads CAGGGYGYTF. CDR3 in DNA: TGTGCCGGAGGAGGGTATGGCTACACCTTC.

J is TRBJ1-2 and V is TRBV15, with 7 bases matching TRBD1. Germline V gene lookup returns CDR1 LNHNV and CDR2 YYDKDF (reference sequence). Germline trimming cut 3 bases from V and 4 bases from J; bases unmatched to any gene: 5. The CDR3 is 14 residues long. CDR3 nucleotides: TGTGCCACCAGCAGGGACAGGCGGGGCTATGGCTACACCTTC. Translating it yields CATSRDRRGYGYTF.

This clone was seen a few times. The rearrangement joins TRBV5-1 to TRBJ1-1, with TRBD1 identical over 7 bases. This CDR3 contains 14 residues. Trimming took 5 bases from V and 3 from J; bases not matched to a gene: 7. Per the germline V gene, CDR1 is SGHRS and CDR2 is YFSETQ. The CDR3 nucleotides read TGCGCCAGCAGGTCGTCGACAGGGTACACTGAAGCTTTCTTT. Translated: CASRSSTGYTEAFF. The whole variable domain, filled in from reference TRBV5-1 and TRBJ1-1, reads KAGVTQTPRYLIKTRGQQVTLSCSPISGHRSVSWYQQTPGQGLQFLFEYFSETQRNKGNFPGRFSGRQFSNSRSEMNVSTLELGDSALYLCASRSSTGYTEAFFGQGTRLTVV.

V is TRBV18 and J is TRBJ2-7; perhaps TRBD1 as D (6 bases). Trimming pared 3 bases from V and 2 bases from J, leaving 11 bases between. Germline assignment: CDR1 KGHSH and CDR2 LQKENI. The length of the CDR3 is 14 residues. This CDR3 is CASSPGQVPYEQYF. CDR3 nucleotides: TGTGCCAGCTCACCGGGACAAGTTCCCTACGAGCAGTACTTC.

This clone was detected only once. The rearrangement links TRBV14 to TRBJ2-1; maybe TRBD1 (6 bases). CDR1 is SGHDN, CDR2 FVKESK, per germline. The CDR3 contains 14 residues. Trimming took 2 bases from V and 8 from J, leaving 13 bases between them. This CDR3 is CASSQTQGYHEQFF. CDR3 coding DNA: TGTGCCAGCAGCCAAACTCAGGGGTACCATGAGCAGTTCTTC. The full variable domain, with the rest looked up from reference TRBV14 and TRBJ2-1, is EAGVTQFPSHSVIEKGQTVTLRCDPISGHDNLYWYRRVMGKEIKFLLHFVKESKQDESGMPNNRFLAERTGGTYSTLKVQPAELEDSGVYFCASSQTQGYHEQFFGPGTRLTVL.

A few counts support this clone. This chain links TRBV21-1 with TRBJ2-7; TRBD1, as called in the table, went unchecked against the DNA. TRBV21-1 is listed as a pseudogene. CDR3 length: 16 residues. The CDR3 region is CASSNRRDRMSYEQYF. CDR3 DNA sequence: TGTGCCAGCAGCAACCGCCGGGACAGGATGTCCTACGAGCAGTACTTC.

This clone was detected only a few times. The V gene is TRBV5-4, the J gene TRBJ2-7, with 8 bases lining up with TRBD2. The CDR3 is 13 amino acids. CDR1 and CDR2 from the germline V gene are SGHNT and YYREEE (reference sequence). After removal of 1 base from V and 6 bases from J, the junction contained 3 bases not matched to a gene. CDR3 coding DNA: TGTGCCAGCAGCTTGCGCGGGGGGTCCGAGCAGTACTTC. Translation gives CASSLRGGSEQYF.

The count of this clone is one. The chain uses TRBV5-5 and TRBJ2-5, with D uncertain. The V end lost 2 bases, the J end lost 2 bases, and 10 bases lay between the germline ends. The CDR3 spans 14 residues. Germline loops: CDR1 SGHKS, CDR2 YYEKEE (reference sequence). The CDR3 DNA is TGTGCCAGCAGCTTACCTACCGCGCAAGAGACCCAGTACTTC. Translation gives CASSLPTAQETQYF.

The gene calls are TRBV5-6 and TRBJ2-5; tentative D call: TRBD1 (5 bases). The J call is in doubt because the DNA end fits TRBJ2-7 better. This CDR3 is built from 14 residues. Germline lookup yields CDR1 SGHDT and CDR2 YYEEEE. The DNA of the CDR3 is TGTGCCAGCAGCCCCAAGGGGCAGGCCTACGAGCAGTACTTC. This encodes CASSPKGQAYEQYF.

The chain joins TRBV7-3 to TRBJ1-2; D perhaps matches TRBD1 (6 bases). Trimming removed 5 bases from V and 3 bases from J, with 16 bases in between. The CDR3 totals 15 residues. CDR1 is SGHTA, CDR2 FQGTGA, per germline. CDR3 coding DNA: TGTGCCAGCAGCCCCGGACAGAAGGGGGACTATGGCTACACCTTC. It codes for CASSPGQKGDYGYTF. The full variable domain, in which reference TRBV7-3 and TRBJ1-2 provide the parts outside the CDR3, is GAGVSQTPSNKVTEKGKYVELRCDPISGHTALYWYRQSLGQGPEFLIYFQGTGAADDSGLPNDRFFAVRPEGSVSTLKIQRTERGDSAVYLCASSPGQKGDYGYTFGSGTRLTVV.

J is TRBJ2-1 and V is TRBV5-6; perhaps TRBD2 as D (5 bases). The V end was cut by 4 bases, the J end by 4 bases, with 18 bases between. The CDR3 spans 16 residues. CDR1 and CDR2 from the germline V gene are SGHDT and YYEEEE. In DNA, the CDR3 is TGTGCCAGCAGCCTAGCCACAACGCTAGGATACAATGAGCAGTTCTTC. Translated, it gives CASSLATTLGYNEQFF. The whole variable domain, remainder taken from reference TRBV5-6 and TRBJ2-1, is DAGVTQSPTHLIKTRGQQVTLRCSPKSGHDTVSWYQQALGQGPQFIFQYYEEEERQRGNFPDRFSGHQFPNYSSELNVNALLLGDSALYLCASSLATTLGYNEQFFGPGTRLTVL.

The chain combines TRBV4-1 with TRBJ1-6; a possible D gene is TRBD1 (5 bases). The CDR3 sequence is 16 residues long. Germline CDR1 is MGHRA and CDR2 is YSYEKL. Trimming stripped 2 bases from V and 2 bases from J, with 10 bases between. This CDR3 is CASSQKQAAYNSPLHF. CDR3 nucleotide sequence: TGCGCCAGCAGCCAAAAACAGGCTGCCTATAATTCACCCCTCCACTTT.